This T cell receptor (beta chain) came from a study of CD8+ T cells in alopecia areata. Study-wide results and limits: An increase in clonality over normal scalp was evident in lesional scalp, especially alopecia totalis/universalis. Scalp and blood samples kept many expanded lesional clones throughout tofacitinib. Since there was just one nonresponder, nobody can yet say how baseline CD8+ expansion ties to response.

Treatment denoted: oral pan-JAK inhibitor, 5-10 mg twice daily. Those with alopecia areata gave lesional scalp punch biopsies and peripheral blood. With 3 bases removed from V and 2 bases from J, the gap between germline ends came to 13 bases. The CDR3 spans 15 residues. Germline CDR1 and CDR2: MGHRA and YSYEKL. Reverse transcribed after extraction, RNA yielded cDNA as the sequencing template. Repertoires were generated with immunoSEQ multiplex PCR, while TCRdb's copy carries only in-frame clones and drops some. The table includes 100,000 to 120,000 clones, around three fifths detected once. Concerning this clone itself: The antigen is undetermined.

The sequenced sample was CD4+ T cells sorted from blood, obtained at week 24, from a patient treated with tofacitinib. The J gene is TRBJ1-2, the V gene TRBV4-1, with D possibly being TRBD1 (6 bases). This sequence was found in a human donor with alopecia areata. In nucleotides, the CDR3 is TGCGCCAGCAGCCATACGGGGAGGGGGAACTATGGCTACACCTTC. Encoded protein: CASSHTGRGNYGYTF.